Shown below are 11 T cell receptor beta chains from a single sample sequenced in a study of blood T cell repertoires in COVID-19. TCRdb keeps only in-frame clones here, not all; method: immunoSEQ multiplex PCR. The table lists 150,000 to 200,000 clones, more than 80% of them singletons, with roughly 8.8% in the top ten. The sample taken for sequencing was PBMCs or T cells enriched from blood (not recorded which). The origin of the receptors is a woman aged 18-35 years who had recovered from COVID-19.

The chain carries TRBV25-1 and TRBJ1-1; tentatively, D is TRBD1 (5 bases). This CDR3 region has 13 residues. Trimming left V 3 bases short and J 7 bases short, with 12 bases between. The germline V gene has CDR1 MGHDK and CDR2 SYGVNS. CDR3 loop: CASSDRGLGEAFF. The CDR3 DNA is TGTGCCAGCAGTGACCGGGGACTGGGTGAAGCTTTCTTT.

This clone was counted ten times or more. The rearrangement joins TRBV25-1 to TRBJ2-5, with 11 positions matching TRBD1. V lost 4 bases to trimming and J lost 4 bases; unmatched junction nucleotides: 5. Germline CDR1 MGHDK, CDR2 SYGVNS. This CDR3 spans 15 amino acids. CDR3 bases: TGTGCCAGCAGTGGCTGGACAGGGGGCACAGAGACCCAGTACTTC. It encodes CASSGWTGGTETQYF.

This clone was counted only a few times. This chain uses TRBV9 with TRBJ1-6; D is unclear. The germline V and J ends were trimmed by 0 bases and 10 bases, with 11 bases remaining between them. The CDR3 covers 14 residues. Germline loops: CDR1 SGDLS, CDR2 YYNGEE. The CDR3: CASSVGTDQSPLHF. The CDR3 DNA reads TGTGCCAGCAGCGTAGGAACAGACCAATCACCCCTCCACTTT.

The chain is built from TRBV18 and TRBJ1-1; D is undetermined. The germline gives CDR1 KGHSH, CDR2 LQKENI. With 0 bases removed from V and 0 bases from J, the gap between germline ends came to 5 bases. The CDR3 has 14 residues. As DNA, the CDR3 is TGTGCCAGCTCACCACCCAGTATGAACACTGAAGCTTTCTTT. Protein product: CASSPPSMNTEAFF.

The V and J genes are TRBV29-1 and TRBJ1-1, with 7 nucleotides matching TRBD1. The germline gives CDR1 SQVTM, CDR2 ANQGSEA. This CDR3 has 14 amino acids. Trimming took 7 bases from V and 2 from J; bases not matched to a gene: 10. Here the CDR3 DNA reads TGCAGCGCCACCTCCGGGACAGCTAACACTGAAGCTTTCTTT. Its protein is CSATSGTANTEAFF. Drawing the rest from reference TRBV29-1 and TRBJ1-1, the complete variable domain is SAVISQKPSRDICQRGTSLTIQCQVDSQVTMMFWYRQQPGQSLTLIATANQGSEATYESGFVIDKFPISRPNLTFSTLTVSNMSPEDSSIYLCSATSGTANTEAFFGQGTRLTVV.

As to this clone: Mismatch with germline at one junction end may stem from a read error. The J gene is TRBJ2-4, the V gene TRBV19; 11 nucleotides line up with TRBD2. Germline V gene lookup returns CDR1 LNHDA and CDR2 SQIVND (reference sequence). This CDR3 region has 17 residues. In DNA, the CDR3 is TGTGCCAGTAGTATAGGTAATAGCGGGGGGGCCAGAAACATTCAGTACTTC. It specifies CASSIGNSGGARNIQYF.

The CDR3 loop is CASSESRGTTDTQYF. The CDR3 DNA is TGTGCCAGCAGCGAGAGCCGGGGAACCACAGATACGCAGTATTTT. This chain uses TRBV9 with TRBJ2-3; D may be TRBD2 (5 bases). V lost 3 bases and J 2 bases, leaving 13 bases between the germline ends. The CDR3 extends over 15 amino acids. Germline CDR1 is SGDLS and CDR2 is YYNGEE.

The rearrangement links TRBV10-3 to TRBJ2-3; 8 nucleotides match TRBD1. The junction had 18 bases not matched to a gene; V was cut back by 6 bases and J by 4 bases. The CDR3 contains 18 residues. Looked up from germline, CDR1 is ENHRY and CDR2 is SYGVKD. The CDR3 DNA reads TGTGCCATCAGCGAAGACTTTGGACAGGGTGGTAGCGCAGATACGCAGTATTTT. Translated: CAISEDFGQGGSADTQYF.

The chain employs TRBV27 and TRBJ1-2; D unclear. Looked up from germline, CDR1 is MNHEY and CDR2 is SMNVEV (reference sequence). The CDR3 is 12 residues long. The V end lost 5 bases, the J end lost 9 bases, and 13 bases lay between the germline ends. The CDR3, as DNA: TGTGCCAGCAGTCCCTCCGGAGGAAGCTACACCTTC. Translated, it gives CASSPSGGSYTF.

The gene calls are TRBV2 and TRBJ1-2; D remains unclear. CDR1 is SNHLY, CDR2 FYNNEI, per germline. V was pared by 1 base and J by 2 bases, with 8 bases between. This CDR3 has 14 residues. In nucleotides, the CDR3 is TGTGCCAGCAGTGAAGGGGCGGGGAACTATGGCTACACCTTC. Protein: CASSEGAGNYGYTF. Together with reference TRBV2 and TRBJ1-2, the CDR3 gives the full variable domain: EPEVTQTPSHQVTQMGQEVILRCVPISNHLYFYWYRQILGQKVEFLVSFYNNEISEKSEIFDDQFSVERPDGSNFTLKIRSTKLEDSAMYFCASSEGAGNYGYTFGSGTRLTVV.

V gene TRBV9 combines with J gene TRBJ1-2, with D perhaps matching TRBD1 (5 bases). Trimming left V 0 bases short and J 7 bases short, with 10 bases between. Per germline, CDR1 SGDLS and CDR2 YYNGEE. The CDR3 covers 13 residues. For the CDR3, the DNA is TGTGCCAGCAGCGTAGGGGGGGATTTTGGCTACACCTTC. Residues: CASSVGGDFGYTF.